What follows are 15 T cell receptor beta chains derived from one specimen sequenced in a study of T cells after yellow fever vaccination. MiXCR was run by TCRdb on the 5' RACE reads, yielding one entry per CDR3 protein. The sample lists under 50,000 distinct CDR3 sequences; 6% to 7% were seen once. This specimen consisted of PBMCs, either bulk or a sorted T-cell subset (CD4+, CD8+, memory, or dextramer-sorted; not recorded which), obtained 45 days after the yellow fever booster vaccination. These receptors came from a man aged 30 to 45 who received the YFV17D yellow fever vaccine.

In its sample, this clonotype was seen many times. The V call is TRBV5-1, the J call TRBJ2-1, with D possibly being TRBD2 (6 bases). CDR3 length: 15 residues. Germline values: CDR1 SGHRS, CDR2 YFSETQ. V lost 4 bases, J lost 0 bases, and 11 bases lay in between. The DNA of the CDR3 is TGCGCCAGCAGCATAGCGGTTGTCTCCTACAATGAGCAGTTCTTC. As protein: CASSIAVVSYNEQFF.

This clonotype was seen at least ten times. This rearrangement joins TRBV6-5 to TRBJ2-2; TRBD1 or TRBD2 may be the D gene (6 bases each). The V end lost 4 bases, the J end lost 4 bases, and 25 bases lay between the germline ends. The length of the CDR3 is 19 residues. From germline, CDR1 is MNHEY and CDR2 SVGAGI. The chain's CDR3 is CASSSVSARTAGGTGELFF. For the CDR3, the DNA is TGTGCCAGCAGTTCAGTCTCGGCCAGGACAGCGGGTGGCACCGGGGAGCTGTTTTTT.

This clonotype was picked up many times. CDR3 region: CSAREGDNEQFF. The CDR3 nucleotides are TGCAGTGCCCGGGAGGGGGACAATGAGCAGTTCTTC. The rearrangement links TRBV20-1 to TRBJ2-1; 8 nucleotides align to TRBD2. The CDR3 totals 12 residues. Trimming at V came to 6 bases and at J to 5 bases, leaving 3 bases not matched to a gene. The germline V gene has CDR1 DFQATT and CDR2 SNEGSKA (reference sequence).

This clonotype came up many times. V and J are TRBV29-1 and TRBJ2-6; D possibly corresponds to TRBD1 (5 bases). Per germline, CDR1 SQVTM and CDR2 ANQGSEA. The CDR3 spans 15 residues. V was trimmed by 4 bases and J by 0 bases, leaving 10 bases between them. CDR3 protein: CSVVAGSSGANVLTF. The CDR3 DNA reads TGCAGCGTTGTCGCAGGGTCCTCTGGGGCCAACGTCCTGACTTTC. Combining the CDR3 with reference TRBV29-1 and TRBJ2-6 gives the whole variable domain SAVISQKPSRDICQRGTSLTIQCQVDSQVTMMFWYRQQPGQSLTLIATANQGSEATYESGFVIDKFPISRPNLTFSTLTVSNMSPEDSSIYLCSVVAGSSGANVLTFGAGSRLTVL.

This clonotype has at least ten counts. This chain uses TRBV2 with TRBJ1-4, with D perhaps matching TRBD1 (6 bases). The CDR3 spans 14 residues. Per germline, CDR1 SNHLY and CDR2 FYNNEI. Trimming left V 6 bases short and J 4 bases short, with 12 bases between. This CDR3 is CASRRGHLNEKLFF. In DNA, the CDR3 is TGTGCCAGCAGGAGGGGACACCTTAATGAAAAACTGTTTTTT.

By share of the sample, this clonotype is medium-sized. The chain carries TRBV2 and TRBJ2-7; unclear D gene. The germline V gene has CDR1 SNHLY and CDR2 FYNNEI. The CDR3 has 13 amino acids. V was shortened by 7 bases and J by 1 base, with 11 bases between the two germline ends. Here the CDR3 DNA reads TGTGCCAGCACCCTTTCGGATTCCTACGAGCAGTACTTC. Its protein product is CASTLSDSYEQYF.

This rearrangement joins TRBV10-3 to TRBJ2-7, with 10 bases identical to TRBD2. Germline V gene lookup returns CDR1 ENHRY and CDR2 SYGVKD. V shed 10 bases and J 12 bases; nucleotides not matched to a gene: 9. The CDR3 totals 11 residues. For the CDR3, the DNA is TGTGCCACCCTAGCGGGAGAGAGGCGGTACTTC. Amino acids: CATLAGERRYF.

The sample holds many counts of this clonotype. The V gene is TRBV5-1, the J gene TRBJ2-2; TRBD2 agrees at 7 bases. The trim removed 0 bases at V and 1 base at J, leaving 0 bases unmatched. Per the germline V gene, CDR1 is SGHRS and CDR2 is YFSETQ. The CDR3 runs 15 residues. The DNA of the CDR3 is TGCGCCAGCAGCTTGGTAGCGGGGAACACCGGGGAGCTGTTTTTT. The encoded protein is CASSLVAGNTGELFF. The full variable domain, with the rest looked up from reference TRBV5-1 and TRBJ2-2, is KAGVTQTPRYLIKTRGQQVTLSCSPISGHRSVSWYQQTPGQGLQFLFEYFSETQRNKGNFPGRFSGRQFSNSRSEMNVSTLELGDSALYLCASSLVAGNTGELFFGEGSRLTVL.

The table lists this clonotype with many counts. The chain carries TRBV20-1 and TRBJ2-1; D is possibly TRBD2 (5 bases). This CDR3 region has 16 residues. Trimming took off 2 bases at V and 0 bases at J, with 14 bases between the two ends. Per the germline V gene, CDR1 is DFQATT and CDR2 is SNEGSKA (reference sequence). DNA of the CDR3: TGCAGTGCTAGACCTTTTAGAGGGAGCTCCTACAATGAGCAGTTCTTC. Its protein is CSARPFRGSSYNEQFF.

This clonotype has only a few counts. DNA for the CDR3: TGTGCCAGCAGTTTATCGAGCCCTCCGAGGACTGAAGCTTTCTTT. Residues: CASSLSSPPRTEAFF. The chain has TRBV27 and TRBJ1-1; the D is unclear. Germline values: CDR1 MNHEY, CDR2 SMNVEV (reference sequence). The CDR3 is made up of 15 amino acids. Trimming took off 0 bases at V and 5 bases at J, with 13 bases between the two ends.

The genes are TRBV12-3 or TRBV12-4 and TRBJ2-6; no clear D gene. The CDR3 sequence is 19 residues long. The V gene lost 11 bases and the J gene lost 0 bases, with 26 bases spanning the gap. As DNA, the CDR3 is TGTGCCTTCAGTTTGAAAGTGACCCTTTTGGGCTCTGGGGCCAACGTCCTGACTTTC. Translated, it gives CAFSLKVTLLGSGANVLTF.

This clonotype was counted many times. The chain uses TRBV5-1 and TRBJ1-1; D call uncertain. Germline values: CDR1 SGHRS, CDR2 YFSETQ. The CDR3 covers 12 residues. The ends were cut back, 0 bases at V and 5 bases at J, with 5 bases in the middle. CDR3 nucleotides: TGCGCCAGCAGCTTGGGGTGGACTGAAGCTTTCTTT. Protein product: CASSLGWTEAFF.

This clonotype appeared a few times. The chain couples TRBV7-8 to TRBJ2-7; possibly TRBD1 or TRBD2 for D (5 bases each). Germline values: CDR1 SGHVS, CDR2 FQNEAQ. CDR3 length: 15 amino acids. V gave up 4 bases and J gave up 5 bases, with 18 bases separating them. In nucleotides, the CDR3 is TGTGCCAGCAGCTCGAGGGGCTCCCTCAGGGACGAGCAGTACTTC. It yields the protein CASSSRGSLRDEQYF.

This clonotype was counted ten times or more. This rearrangement joins TRBV12-3 or TRBV12-4 to TRBJ2-7, with 11 bases aligning to TRBD2. The V and J ends lost 3 bases and 6 bases, in that order; junction bases with no gene match: 4. This CDR3 region has 14 residues. CDR3 loop: CASSLGTSGSEQYF. The CDR3 region has the DNA TGTGCCAGCAGTTTGGGGACTAGCGGTTCCGAGCAGTACTTC.

This clonotype was observed many times. V and J are TRBV5-4 and TRBJ2-3; perhaps TRBD1 as D (6 bases). The germline gives CDR1 SGHNT, CDR2 YYREEE (reference sequence). The V gene lost 0 bases and the J gene lost 3 bases, with 11 bases spanning the gap. The CDR3 length is 15 residues. CDR3 loop: CASSLDSQGTDTQYF. The CDR3 DNA reads as TGTGCCAGCAGCTTGGACTCCCAGGGGACAGATACGCAGTATTTT.